This record concerns one T cell receptor beta chain sequence. The source of the sample is a study of long-term antiretroviral therapy in people with HIV. Runs used v3.0 of the immunoSEQ assay and were done at survey level. Samples were sequenced targeting roughly 40,000-50,000 T-cell genomes each. The protocol was immunoSEQ multiplex PCR, while the TCRdb copy is restricted to in-frame clones and leaves out a portion. The sample has tens of thousands of clones, 84% seen once; the top ten hold roughly 6.7%. This specimen consisted of unsorted PBMCs, obtained 0.4 years after starting antiretroviral therapy. The source is a man aged 18 to 29 with HIV.

As DNA, the CDR3 is TGTGCCAGTAGCACCGGAAGGGGCAATGAGCAGTTCTTC. It yields the protein CASSTGRGNEQFF. V usage is TRBV19 and J usage is TRBJ2-1; a possible D gene is TRBD1 (5 bases). The CDR3 has 13 residues. Germline V CDR1 and CDR2: LNHDA, SQIVND (reference sequence). V shed 6 bases and J shed 6 bases, with 12 bases lying between them.